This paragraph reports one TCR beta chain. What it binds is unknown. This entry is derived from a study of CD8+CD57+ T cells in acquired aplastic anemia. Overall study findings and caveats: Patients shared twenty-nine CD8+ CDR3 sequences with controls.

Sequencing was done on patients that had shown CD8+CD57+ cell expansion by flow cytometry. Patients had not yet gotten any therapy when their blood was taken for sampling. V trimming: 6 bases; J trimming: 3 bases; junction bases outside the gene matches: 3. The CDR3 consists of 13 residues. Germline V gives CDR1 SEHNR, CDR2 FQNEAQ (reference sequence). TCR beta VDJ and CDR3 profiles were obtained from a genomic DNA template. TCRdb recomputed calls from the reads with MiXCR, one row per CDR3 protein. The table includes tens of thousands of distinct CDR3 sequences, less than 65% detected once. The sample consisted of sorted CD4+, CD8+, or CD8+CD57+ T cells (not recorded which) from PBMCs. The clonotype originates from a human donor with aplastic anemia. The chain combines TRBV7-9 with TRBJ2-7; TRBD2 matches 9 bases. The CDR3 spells CASSRREGYEQYF. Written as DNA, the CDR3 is TGTGCCAGCAGTAGGCGGGAGGGCTACGAGCAGTACTTC.